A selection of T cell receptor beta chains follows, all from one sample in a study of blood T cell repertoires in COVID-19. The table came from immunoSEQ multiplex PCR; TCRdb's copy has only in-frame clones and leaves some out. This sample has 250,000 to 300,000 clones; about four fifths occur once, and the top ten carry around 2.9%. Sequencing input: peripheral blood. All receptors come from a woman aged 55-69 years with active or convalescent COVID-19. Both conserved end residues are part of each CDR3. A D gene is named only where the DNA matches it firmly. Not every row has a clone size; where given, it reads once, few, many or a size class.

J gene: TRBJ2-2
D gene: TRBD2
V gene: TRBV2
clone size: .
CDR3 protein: CASTASGGPYGELFF
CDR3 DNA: TGTGCCAGCACTGCTAGCGGGGGGCCCTACGGGGAGCTGTTTTTT

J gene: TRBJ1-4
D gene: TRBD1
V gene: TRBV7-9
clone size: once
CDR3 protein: CASSLAGTAPNF
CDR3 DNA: TGTGCCAGCAGCTTAGCGGGGACAGCTCCTAATTTT

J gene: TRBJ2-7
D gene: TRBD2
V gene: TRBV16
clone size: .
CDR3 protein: CASSQQPSGGPHEQYF
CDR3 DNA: TGTGCCAGCAGCCAACAACCGAGCGGGGGGCCCCACGAGCAGTACTTC

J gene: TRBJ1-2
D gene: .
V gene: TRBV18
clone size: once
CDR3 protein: CASSLDPKGDGYTF
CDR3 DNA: TGTGCCAGCTCACTCGATCCAAAGGGAGATGGCTACACCTTC

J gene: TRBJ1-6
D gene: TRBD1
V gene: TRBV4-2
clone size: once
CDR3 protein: CASSRGQGTLYNSPLHF
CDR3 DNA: TGTGCCAGCAGCCGAGGACAGGGAACATTATATAATTCACCCCTCCACTTT

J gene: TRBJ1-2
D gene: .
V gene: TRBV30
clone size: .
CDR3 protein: CAWGMGGARGYTF
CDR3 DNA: TGTGCCTGGGGTATGGGGGGGGCGCGAGGCTACACCTTC

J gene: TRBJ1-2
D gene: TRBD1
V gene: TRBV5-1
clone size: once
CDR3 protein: CASRSTDRGGYGYTF
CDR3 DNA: TGCGCCAGCAGATCTACCGACAGGGGTGGGTATGGCTACACCTTC

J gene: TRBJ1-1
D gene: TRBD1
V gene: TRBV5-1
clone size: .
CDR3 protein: CASSLDRGGTEAFF
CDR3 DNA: TGCGCCAGCAGCTTAGACAGGGGCGGGACTGAAGCTTTCTTT

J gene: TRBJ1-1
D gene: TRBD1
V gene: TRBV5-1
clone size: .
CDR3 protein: CASSRPGQARQGTEAFF
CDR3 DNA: TGCGCCAGCAGCCGACCGGGACAGGCCCGTCAGGGCACTGAAGCTTTCTTT

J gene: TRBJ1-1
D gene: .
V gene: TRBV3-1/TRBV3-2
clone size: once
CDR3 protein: CASSRWGRAAFF
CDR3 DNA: TGTGCCAGCAGCCGATGGGGCAGGGCAGCTTTCTTT

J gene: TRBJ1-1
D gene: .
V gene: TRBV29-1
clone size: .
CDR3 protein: CSVADSMNTEAFF
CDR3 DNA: TGCAGCGTTGCCGACAGCATGAACACTGAAGCTTTCTTT

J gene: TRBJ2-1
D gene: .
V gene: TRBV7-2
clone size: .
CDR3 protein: CASSLALGPPSYNEQFF
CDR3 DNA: TGTGCCAGCAGCTTAGCTCTAGGTCCCCCCTCCTACAATGAGCAGTTCTTC

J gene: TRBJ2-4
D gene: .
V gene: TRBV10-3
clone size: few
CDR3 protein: CAISESLGLGAKNIQYF
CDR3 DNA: TGTGCCATCAGTGAGTCGTTGGGCCTCGGAGCCAAAAACATTCAGTACTTC

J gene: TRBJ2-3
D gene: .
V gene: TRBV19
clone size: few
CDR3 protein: CASSIGVTDTQYF
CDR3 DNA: TGTGCCAGTAGTATCGGGGTCACAGATACGCAGTATTTT

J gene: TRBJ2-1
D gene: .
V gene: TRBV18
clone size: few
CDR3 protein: CASSPPSYNEQFF
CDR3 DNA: TGTGCCAGCTCACCACCGTCATACAATGAGCAGTTCTTC

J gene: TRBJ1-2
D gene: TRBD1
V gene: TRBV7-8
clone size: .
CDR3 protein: CASSADRFYGYTF
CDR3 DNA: TGTGCCAGCAGCGCGGACAGGTTCTATGGCTACACCTTC

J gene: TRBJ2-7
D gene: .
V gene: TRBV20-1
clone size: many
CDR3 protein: CSASKQGARGEQYF
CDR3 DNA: TGCAGTGCTAGTAAACAGGGTGCTAGGGGCGAGCAGTACTTC

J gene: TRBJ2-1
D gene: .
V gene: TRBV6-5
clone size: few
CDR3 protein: CASSYWRYNEQFF
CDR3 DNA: TGTGCCAGCAGTTACTGGAGGTACAATGAGCAGTTCTTC

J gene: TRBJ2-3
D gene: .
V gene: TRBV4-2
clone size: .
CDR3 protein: CASSQVGTSTDTQYF
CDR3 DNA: TGTGCCAGCAGCCAAGTGGGCACTAGCACAGATACGCAGTATTTT

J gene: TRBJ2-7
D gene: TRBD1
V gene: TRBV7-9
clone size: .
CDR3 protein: CASSLVRDSAFF
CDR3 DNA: TGTGCCAGCAGCTTGGTCCGGGACAGTGCGTTCTTC

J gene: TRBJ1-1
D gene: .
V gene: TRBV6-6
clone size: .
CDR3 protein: CASSSSRGRGTEAFF
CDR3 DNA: TGTGCCAGCAGCTCTTCCAGGGGACGGGGCACTGAAGCTTTCTTT

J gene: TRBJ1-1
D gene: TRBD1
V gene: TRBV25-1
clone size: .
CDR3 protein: CASRQTGSNTEAFF
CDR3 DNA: TGTGCCAGCAGACAGACAGGGTCGAACACTGAAGCTTTCTTT

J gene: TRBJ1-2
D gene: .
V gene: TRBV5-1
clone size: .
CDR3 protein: CASRPGQTNYGYTF
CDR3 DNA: TGCGCCAGCAGACCCGGACAGACGAACTATGGCTACACCTTC

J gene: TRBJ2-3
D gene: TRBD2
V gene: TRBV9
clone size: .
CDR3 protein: CASSPLPGLAGASTDTQYF
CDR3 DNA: TGTGCCAGCAGCCCTCTCCCGGGACTAGCGGGGGCCTCCACAGATACGCAGTATTTT

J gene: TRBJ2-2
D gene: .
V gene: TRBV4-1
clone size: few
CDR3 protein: CASSQDSANTGELFF
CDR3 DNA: TGCGCCAGCAGCCAAGATAGCGCGAACACCGGGGAGCTGTTTTTT

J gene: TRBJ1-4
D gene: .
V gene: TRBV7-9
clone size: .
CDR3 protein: CASSQYGASGEKLFF
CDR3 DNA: TGTGCCAGCAGCCAATACGGCGCGTCGGGTGAAAAACTGTTTTTT

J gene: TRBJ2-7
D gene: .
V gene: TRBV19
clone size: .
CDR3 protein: CASSIVQGPGYEQYF
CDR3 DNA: TGTGCCAGTAGTATAGTACAGGGTCCAGGCTACGAGCAGTACTTC

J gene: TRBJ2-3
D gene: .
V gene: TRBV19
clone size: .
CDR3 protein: CASSTTGQFATQYF
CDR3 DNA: TGTGCCAGTAGTACTACCGGACAATTCGCGACGCAGTATTTT

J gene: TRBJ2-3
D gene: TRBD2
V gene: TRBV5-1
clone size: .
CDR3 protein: CASSRPSGVSTDTQYF
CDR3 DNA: TGCGCCAGCAGCAGGCCTAGCGGGGTTAGCACAGATACGCAGTATTTT

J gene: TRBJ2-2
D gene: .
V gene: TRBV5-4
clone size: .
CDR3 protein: CASSRPGSGELFF
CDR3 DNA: TGTGCCAGCAGCCGACCGGGGAGCGGGGAGCTGTTTTTT

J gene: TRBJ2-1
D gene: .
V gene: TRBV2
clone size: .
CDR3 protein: CASSPRRVVGNEQFF
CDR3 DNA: TGTGCCAGCAGCCCAAGGCGGGTTGTAGGCAATGAGCAGTTCTTC

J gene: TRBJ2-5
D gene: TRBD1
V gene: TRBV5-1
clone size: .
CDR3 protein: CASSLADREATQYF
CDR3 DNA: TGCGCCAGCAGCTTGGCAGACAGGGAAGCGACCCAGTACTTC

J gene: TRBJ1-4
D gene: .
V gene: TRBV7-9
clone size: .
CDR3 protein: CASSLAGQNEKLFF
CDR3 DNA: TGTGCCAGCAGCTTAGCGGGACAAAATGAAAAACTGTTTTTT

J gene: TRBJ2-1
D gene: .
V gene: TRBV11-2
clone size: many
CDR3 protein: CASSLIGSEQFF
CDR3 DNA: TGTGCCAGCAGCTTAATCGGTAGCGAGCAGTTCTTC

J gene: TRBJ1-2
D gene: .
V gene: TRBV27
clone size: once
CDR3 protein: CASSLSGAGYGYTF
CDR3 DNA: TGTGCCAGCAGTTTATCGGGGGCGGGCTATGGCTACACCTTC

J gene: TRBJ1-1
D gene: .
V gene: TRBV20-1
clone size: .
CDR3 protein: CSATGNTEAFF
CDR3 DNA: TGCAGTGCCACGGGGAACACTGAAGCTTTCTTT

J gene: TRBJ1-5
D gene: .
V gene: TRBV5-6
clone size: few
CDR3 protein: CASSLAALGPNQPQHF
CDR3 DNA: TGTGCCAGCAGCTTGGCCGCACTAGGGCCCAATCAGCCCCAGCATTTT

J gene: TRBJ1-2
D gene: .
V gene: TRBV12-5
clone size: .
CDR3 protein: CASGLGEGFDYGYTF
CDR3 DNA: TGTGCTAGTGGTTTGGGGGAGGGTTTTGACTATGGCTACACCTTC

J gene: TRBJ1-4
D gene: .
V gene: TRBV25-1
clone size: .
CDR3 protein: CASSDPSGETNEKLFF
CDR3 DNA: TGTGCCAGCAGTGACCCCTCGGGGGAAACTAATGAAAAACTGTTTTTT